This record looks at one T cell receptor beta chain sequence and its context. Its antigen is unknown. V lost 7 bases to trimming and J lost 0 bases, with 16 bases between them. CDR1 is GTSNPN, CDR2 SVGIG, per germline (reference sequence). The CDR3 consists of 14 residues. Only in-frame clones appear in the TCRdb table, and some are missing; sequencing was by immunoSEQ multiplex PCR. Counted here are approximately 85,000 clones, about 83% occurring once; the ten biggest clones make up about 17%. This specimen belongs to a study of identifying expanded T cells in peripheral blood. General study points: Over approximately two and four weeks, about 16 and 19 clones changed, versus 1.2 between replicates.

This clonotype originated in a person between 18 and 75 years old in good health. The specimen was blood. The rearrangement joins TRBV30 to TRBJ2-7; D is perhaps TRBD1 or TRBD2 (5 bases each). The CDR3, as DNA: TGTGCCTCCTCAAGTCGGGGCTACTCCTACGAGCAGTACTTC. It translates to CASSSRGYSYEQYF.